The following is a T cell receptor (beta chain) sequence with its context. The antigen remains undetermined. This record belongs to a study of T cells in Graves' hyperthyroidism and ophthalmopathy. The germline CDR1 and CDR2 sequences are ENHRY and SYGVKD. V gave up 10 bases and J gave up 7 bases; unmatched junction bases: 7. This CDR3 contains 14 residues. Overall study results and limits: The model made its ophthalmopathy prediction, and onset followed a median 6.5 months later. Ophthalmopathy was distinguished from stable hyperthyroidism by 13 V-J signatures.

Patients having uncontrolled infection, another autoimmune disease, pregnancy or lactation were not included. It was RNA transcripts that yielded the amplified TCR beta CDR3 regions. RT-PCR in the first round (using the HTBI primer set) targeted the TCR CDR3. TCRdb recomputed calls from the multiplex PCR reads with MiXCR, one row per CDR3 protein. The sample shows about 570,000 distinct CDR3 sequences, more than 45% of them seen only once. This chain links TRBV10-3 with TRBJ2-5, with TRBD2 matching over 15 bases. The specimen was peripheral blood or thyroid tissue (not recorded which). The clonotype was recovered from an adult woman with Graves' disease, either hyperthyroidism or ophthalmopathy (not recorded which). CDR3 sequence reads: CATRTSGRAGTQYF. In DNA, the CDR3 is TGTGCCACACGGACTAGCGGGAGGGCCGGGACCCAGTACTTC.